Listed here is a single T cell receptor beta chain. Its antigen is not known. After removal of 3 bases from V and 4 bases from J, the junction contained 8 bases not matched to a gene. The CDR3 is 15 residues long. CDR1 SGHTA and CDR2 FQGNSA come from the germline V gene. Using its own MiXCR run on the RT-PCR reads, TCRdb lists one record per CDR3 protein. In the table there are about 520,000 distinct CDR3 sequences, 25% of which are singletons. This entry belongs to a study of response to subunit inactivated influenza vaccine. Study-wide results and caveats: T cells newly recruited by each seasonal influenza vaccination are few, the authors suggested.

The starting material was CD4+ T cells sorted from PBMCs, obtained 4 to 6 days after vaccination. The chain carries TRBV7-2 and TRBJ2-5, with 7 bases that match TRBD2. The TCR was taken from a man aged 50-60 years who received an inactivated influenza vaccine. In DNA, the CDR3 is TGTGCCAGCAGCTTGGCTGGACTAGGACGAGAGACCCAGTACTTC. Translating it yields CASSLAGLGRETQYF.